What follows are 22 T cell receptor beta chains derived from one specimen sequenced in a study of T cells in Graves' hyperthyroidism and ophthalmopathy. RNA transcripts yielded amplified TCR beta CDR3 regions. Primed by the HTBI set, a first-round RT-PCR was run on the TCR CDR3. In TCRdb, the multiplex PCR reads were re-called with MiXCR into one record per CDR3 protein. The table lists about 640,000 distinct CDR3 sequences, about 45% of them singletons. Material: peripheral blood or thyroid tissue (not recorded which). The receptors derive from an adult man with Graves' disease, either hyperthyroidism or ophthalmopathy (not recorded which).

The chain has TRBV9 and TRBJ1-3; D is unclear. CDR1 and CDR2 from the germline V gene are SGDLS and YYNGEE. V dropped 3 bases and J dropped 0 bases, with 13 bases sitting between them. This CDR3 region has 16 residues. The CDR3 nucleotides read TGTGCCAGCAGCGGTACCTCCGTCCACTCTGGAAACACCATATATTTT. It is translated as CASSGTSVHSGNTIYF. The full variable domain, its missing parts supplied by reference TRBV9 and TRBJ1-3, is DSGVTQTPKHLITATGQRVTLRCSPRSGDLSVYWYQQSLDQGLQFLIQYYNGEERAKGNILERFSAQQFPDLHSELNLSSLELGDSALYFCASSGTSVHSGNTIYFGEGSWLTVV.

The chain has TRBV20-1 and TRBJ2-7, with TRBD2 matching over 9 bases. V lost 6 bases and J lost 0; bases outside the gene matches: 12. Germline V gene data show CDR1 as DFQATT and CDR2 as SNEGSKA (reference sequence). The CDR3 sequence is 16 residues long. CDR3 amino acids: CSAQSVAGASSYEQYF. CDR3 DNA: TGCAGTGCCCAATCGGTAGCGGGAGCTTCCTCCTACGAGCAGTACTTC.

The chain employs TRBV12-3 or TRBV12-4 and TRBJ2-6; TRBD2 agrees at 7 bases. There are 19 residues in the CDR3. J lost 0 bases, V lost 4 bases, and 12 bases had no gene match. The CDR3 sequence is CASSYPLSGGFSGANVLTF. In DNA form, the CDR3 reads TGTGCCAGCAGTTACCCCCTGTCGGGGGGATTCTCTGGGGCCAACGTCCTGACTTTC.

This clonotype was seen more than once but under ten times. V and J are TRBV6-6 and TRBJ2-7, with TRBD2 as a possible D gene (6 bases). The germline V and J ends were trimmed by 8 bases and 5 bases, with 19 bases remaining between them. The germline gives CDR1 MNHNY, CDR2 SVGAGI (reference sequence). The CDR3 spans 14 residues. DNA of the CDR3: TGTGCCAGCCGCGAGCGGGTTACATTCAACGAGCAGTACTTC. Residues: CASRERVTFNEQYF.

The gene calls are TRBV29-1 and TRBJ1-6; TRBD1 aligns across 8 bases. This CDR3 has 13 amino acids. In germline, CDR1 is SQVTM, CDR2 ANQGSEA. J gave up 7 bases and V 8 bases, and 7 bases lay outside the gene matches. CDR3 sequence: CSQDRAKNSPLHF. The CDR3 coding sequence is TGCAGCCAGGACAGGGCGAAGAATTCACCCCTCCACTTT.

This clonotype was recorded many times. Mismatch with germline at one junction end may stem from a read error. The genes are TRBV10-3 and TRBJ1-6, with 9 bases aligning to TRBD1. Per germline, CDR1 ENHRY and CDR2 SYGVKD. The CDR3 runs 13 residues. CDR3: CALRDRDNSPLHF. CDR3 sequence (DNA): TGTGCCCTCAGGGACAGGGATAATTCACCCCTCCACTTT.

A few counts support this clonotype. At one boundary the junction diverges from the germline segment, which might be a read error. The chain recombines TRBV10-3 with TRBJ1-6; maybe TRBD1 (6 bases). CDR1 ENHRY and CDR2 SYGVKD come from the germline V gene. The CDR3 is 14 residues long. The CDR3 nucleotides are TGTGCCAGCAGTCTGACAGGCCGAAGATCACCCCTCCACTTT. This gives the protein CASSLTGRRSPLHF.

This chain connects TRBV2 to TRBJ2-7, with D perhaps matching TRBD2 (7 bases). Trimming took off 6 bases at V and 2 bases at J, with 17 bases between the two ends. Germline V gene data show CDR1 as SNHLY and CDR2 as FYNNEI. The CDR3 extends over 15 amino acids. CDR3 nucleotides: TGTGCCAGCAGCTCATCTTGGGGGGGCGCCTACGAGCAGTACTTC. This sequence encodes CASSSSWGGAYEQYF.

This clonotype was counted ten times or more. The CDR3 region has the DNA TGTGCCAGCAGCCCGGGACCGAATAGCAATCAGCCCCAGCATTTT. It codes for CASSPGPNSNQPQHF. The rearrangement joins TRBV7-9 to TRBJ1-5, with D possibly TRBD1 on 5 matching bases. Germline CDR1 is SEHNR and CDR2 is FQNEAQ (reference sequence). Trimming took off 5 bases at V and 0 bases at J, with 11 bases between the two ends. The CDR3 is 15 amino acids. The complete variable domain, with remaining parts taken from reference TRBV7-9 and TRBJ1-5, reads DTGVSQNPRHKITKRGQNVTFRCDPISEHNRLYWYRQTLGQGPEFLTYFQNEAQLEKSRLLSDRFSAERPKGSFSTLEIQRTEQGDSAMYLCASSPGPNSNQPQHFGDGTRLSIL.

The sample holds many counts of this clonotype. The rearrangement links TRBV6-6 to TRBJ2-5, with 7 bases aligning to TRBD2. The CDR3 covers 13 residues. Per germline, CDR1 MNHNY and CDR2 SVGAGI (reference sequence). The J segment lost 5 bases and the V segment lost 6 bases, leaving 6 bases of the junction unmatched. CDR3 coding DNA: TGTGCCAGCAGGGTGGCGGGGGAGGAGACCCAGTACTTC. Protein: CASRVAGEETQYF.

This clonotype was seen only a few times. The rearrangement links TRBV7-9 to TRBJ1-6, with 7 positions matching TRBD1. Germline CDR1 and CDR2: SEHNR and FQNEAQ (reference sequence). The CDR3 is 15 amino acids. J lost 7 bases, V lost 6 bases, and 9 bases had no gene match. Here the CDR3 reads CASRAFTGVNSPLHF. In DNA form, the CDR3 reads TGTGCCAGCAGAGCCTTTACAGGGGTAAATTCACCCCTCCACTTT.

In its sample, this clonotype was seen a few times. Written as DNA, the CDR3 is TGTGCCAGCAGCCAGACCCACGAGCAGTACTTC. Translating gives CASSQTHEQYF. The V gene is TRBV5-5, the J gene TRBJ2-7; D remains ambiguous. Trimming left V 4 bases short and J 5 bases short, with 7 bases between. The germline V gene has CDR1 SGHKS and CDR2 YYEKEE (reference sequence). The CDR3 is 11 residues long.

This clonotype occurred many times. The chain employs TRBV29-1 and TRBJ1-5, with 9 positions matching TRBD1. The J segment lost 6 bases and the V segment lost 4 bases, leaving 4 bases of the junction unmatched. This CDR3 spans 13 amino acids. In germline, CDR1 is SQVTM, CDR2 ANQGSEA. The CDR3 protein is CSVATGGGQPQHF. Written as DNA, the CDR3 is TGCAGCGTTGCGACAGGGGGAGGTCAGCCCCAGCATTTT.

This clonotype was seen many times. The chain couples TRBV7-8 to TRBJ2-5; 10 bases are shared with TRBD1. V gave up 1 base and J gave up 2 bases; unmatched junction bases: 4. Germline lookup yields CDR1 SGHVS and CDR2 FQNEAQ. There are 16 residues in the CDR3. CDR3 region: CASSLGRDRGQETQYF. The CDR3 DNA sequence: TGTGCCAGCAGCTTAGGGAGGGACAGGGGTCAAGAGACCCAGTACTTC.

The gene calls are TRBV11-1 and TRBJ1-1; D remains unclear. The germline V and J ends were trimmed by 5 bases and 11 bases, with 18 bases remaining between them. The germline CDR1 and CDR2 sequences are SGHAT and FQDESV (reference sequence). This CDR3 has 13 residues. The CDR3 DNA follows: TGTGCCAGCAGCCAAGAAACAATCACGGACGCTTTCTTT. Its translation is CASSQETITDAFF. The full variable domain, in which reference TRBV11-1 and TRBJ1-1 provide the parts outside the CDR3, is EAEVAQSPRYKITEKSQAVAFWCDPISGHATLYWYRQILGQGPELLVQFQDESVVDDSQLPKDRFSAERLKGVDSTLKIQPAELGDSAMYLCASSQETITDAFFGQGTRLTVV.

The chain couples TRBV15 to TRBJ1-4; maybe TRBD1 (5 bases). CDR3 length: 14 residues. Trimming left V 8 bases short and J 7 bases short, with 17 bases between. Germline lookup yields CDR1 LNHNV and CDR2 YYDKDF (reference sequence). CDR3: CATEGHGGREKLFF. The CDR3 coding sequence is TGTGCCACCGAGGGCCACGGGGGTCGTGAAAAACTGTTTTTT.

This sequence joins TRBV12-3 or TRBV12-4 and TRBJ1-2; tentatively, D is TRBD1 (6 bases). The CDR3 length is 13 residues. V was trimmed by 2 bases and J by 10 bases, leaving 14 bases between them. CDR3 residues: CASSLSFQGIYTF. CDR3 nucleotides: TGTGCCAGCAGTTTATCGTTTCAGGGGATCTACACCTTC.

This clonotype was seen only a few times. The V call is TRBV5-1, the J call TRBJ1-2; maybe TRBD1 (5 bases). The CDR3 runs to 16 residues. Trimming shortened V by 3 bases and J by 4 bases, and 19 bases separated the two germline ends. Germline CDR1 and CDR2: SGHRS and YFSETQ. The CDR3 is CASSSEGSRLTYGYTF. CDR3 nucleotides: TGCGCCAGCAGCTCGGAGGGGTCGAGGCTTACCTATGGCTACACCTTC.

This clonotype was observed many times. A junction end diverges from the germline sequence, so it may reflect a read error. The chain has TRBV5-1 and TRBJ2-7, with D possibly being TRBD2 (6 bases). The germline CDR1 and CDR2 sequences are SGHRS and YFSETQ. This CDR3 region has 11 residues. Written as DNA, the CDR3 is TGCGCCAGCAGCCAGGACTACAAGCAGTACTTC. Translated, it gives CASSQDYKQYF.

The gene calls are TRBV10-3 and TRBJ1-3, with 9 positions matching TRBD1. V lost 10 bases to trimming and J lost 2 bases; unmatched junction nucleotides: 6. Germline V CDR1 and CDR2: ENHRY, SYGVKD. This CDR3 region has 14 residues. In DNA, the CDR3 is TGTGCCACCCGACAGGGGGTAGCTGGAAACACCATATATTTT. Protein: CATRQGVAGNTIYF.

This chain connects TRBV19 to TRBJ2-7; perhaps TRBD1 as D (6 bases). Per the germline V gene, CDR1 is LNHDA and CDR2 is SQIVND (reference sequence). The CDR3 consists of 14 residues. V lost 4 bases and J lost 3, with 13 bases in between. The CDR3 nucleotides are TGTGCCAGTAGTAGCCCGGGACACTTCTACGAGCAGTACTTC. Translating gives CASSSPGHFYEQYF.

The chain recombines TRBV20-1 with TRBJ1-5, with D perhaps TRBD1 (5 bases). The CDR3 has 13 amino acids. In germline, CDR1 is DFQATT, CDR2 SNEGSKA (reference sequence). Between the trimmed V and J ends, which lost 1 base and 5 bases, there was a span of 9 bases. The CDR3 bases are TGCAGTGCTAGAGTGGGGGTTTATCAGCCCCAGCATTTT. Amino acids: CSARVGVYQPQHF.